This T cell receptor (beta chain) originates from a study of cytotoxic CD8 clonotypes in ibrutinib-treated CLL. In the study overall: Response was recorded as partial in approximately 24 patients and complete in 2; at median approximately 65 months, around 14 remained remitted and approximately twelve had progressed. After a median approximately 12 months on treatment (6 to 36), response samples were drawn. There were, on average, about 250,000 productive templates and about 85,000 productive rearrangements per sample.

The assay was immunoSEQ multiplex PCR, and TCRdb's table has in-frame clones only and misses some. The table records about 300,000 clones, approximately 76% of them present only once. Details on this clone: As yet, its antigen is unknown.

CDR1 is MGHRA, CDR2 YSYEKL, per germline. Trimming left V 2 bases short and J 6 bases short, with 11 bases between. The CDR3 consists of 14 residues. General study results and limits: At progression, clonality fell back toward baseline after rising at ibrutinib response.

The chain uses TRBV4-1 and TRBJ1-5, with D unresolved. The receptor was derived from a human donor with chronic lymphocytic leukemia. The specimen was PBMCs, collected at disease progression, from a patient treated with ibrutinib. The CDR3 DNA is TGCGCCAGCAGCCAACTTGTATCCAGTCAGCCCCAGCATTTT. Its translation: CASSQLVSSQPQHF.